These 8 T cell receptor beta chains came from one sample sequenced in a study of radiation and T cells in renal cell carcinoma. Time point denoted: blood 2 weeks post-SBRT. Treatment denoted: 15 Gy SBRT to primary tumor, nephrectomy 4 weeks later. This table comes from immunoSEQ multiplex PCR, and its TCRdb copy is limited to in-frame clones, with some not included. The repertoire holds 150,000 to 180,000 clones, with approximately 88% as singletons. This specimen consisted of blood, obtained from a patient whose treatment included radiotherapy and nephrectomy. The receptors derive from a woman aged 45-65 years with renal cell carcinoma.

The rearrangement joins TRBV7-9 to TRBJ2-7; 7 positions match TRBD1. The CDR3 is made up of 12 amino acids. J lost 12 bases, V lost 0 bases, and 5 bases had no gene match. Germline V gives CDR1 SEHNR, CDR2 FQNEAQ (reference sequence). The CDR3, as DNA: TGTGCCAGCAGCTTAGCTCAGGGGGTTCCGTACTTC. This sequence encodes CASSLAQGVPYF.

V and J are TRBV7-6 and TRBJ2-7, with TRBD1 matching over 11 bases. Germline loops: CDR1 SGHVS, CDR2 FNYEAQ. J lost 3 bases, V lost 5 bases, and 3 bases had no gene match. The CDR3 has 14 amino acids. The CDR3 here is CASSKGQGVYEQYF. The CDR3, as DNA: TGTGCCAGCAGCAAGGGACAGGGGGTCTACGAGCAGTACTTC.

A single count supports this clone. The chain couples TRBV19 to TRBJ2-5; perhaps TRBD1 as D (5 bases). The CDR3 length is 15 residues. CDR1 LNHDA and CDR2 SQIVND come from the germline V gene (reference sequence). The V and J ends lost 5 bases and 2 bases respectively, with 15 bases between them. CDR3 nucleotide sequence: TGTGCCAGTAGTTCTCTCCGACAGAATCAAGAGACCCAGTACTTC. Protein product: CASSSLRQNQETQYF.

The chain carries TRBV7-2 and TRBJ1-3; TRBD1 agrees at 10 bases. Germline CDR1 is SGHTA and CDR2 is FQGNSA. The CDR3 covers 15 residues. With 5 bases clipped from V and 8 bases from J, the junction kept 9 bases outside the gene matches. The CDR3 DNA reads TGTGCCAGCAGCACCTCGACAGGGGGCGCAGACACCATATATTTT. This codes for CASSTSTGGADTIYF.

V gene TRBV5-1 combines with J gene TRBJ1-1; D ambiguous. Germline CDR1 is SGHRS and CDR2 is YFSETQ. V was shortened by 6 bases and J by 1 base, with 13 bases between the two germline ends. This CDR3 comprises 14 residues. CDR3 amino acids: CASTPTAENTEAFF. Here the CDR3 DNA reads TGCGCCAGCACTCCCACAGCCGAGAACACTGAAGCTTTCTTT.

V is TRBV9 and J is TRBJ2-5; 9 bases fit TRBD1. Germline V lookup: CDR1 SGDLS, CDR2 YYNGEE. This CDR3 contains 15 residues. V trimming: 4 bases; J trimming: 5 bases; junction bases outside the gene matches: 9. CDR3: CASSPGQGLWETQYF. In DNA form, the CDR3 reads TGTGCCAGCAGCCCGGGACAGGGCCTTTGGGAGACCCAGTACTTC. Using reference TRBV9 and TRBJ2-5 for the parts outside the CDR3, the full variable domain is DSGVTQTPKHLITATGQRVTLRCSPRSGDLSVYWYQQSLDQGLQFLIQYYNGEERAKGNILERFSAQQFPDLHSELNLSSLELGDSALYFCASSPGQGLWETQYFGPGTRLLVL.

This clone was counted only a few times. The gene calls are TRBV7-9 and TRBJ1-2; 8 bases agree with TRBD1. CDR1 and CDR2 (germline): SEHNR, FQNEAQ (reference sequence). This CDR3 has 14 residues. With 0 bases clipped from V and 8 bases from J, the junction kept 5 bases outside the gene matches. The CDR3 sequence: CASSLAGQDVGYTF. For the CDR3, the DNA is TGTGCCAGCAGCTTAGCGGGACAGGACGTAGGCTACACCTTC.

The rearrangement uses TRBV20-1 and TRBJ2-1; no firm D call. CDR1 and CDR2 (germline): DFQATT, SNEGSKA (reference sequence). V lost 4 bases and J 6 bases, leaving 7 bases between the germline ends. The CDR3 is 11 residues long. The CDR3 DNA sequence: TGCAGTGCTAAGACCCTCAATGAGCAGTTCTTC. This encodes CSAKTLNEQFF.